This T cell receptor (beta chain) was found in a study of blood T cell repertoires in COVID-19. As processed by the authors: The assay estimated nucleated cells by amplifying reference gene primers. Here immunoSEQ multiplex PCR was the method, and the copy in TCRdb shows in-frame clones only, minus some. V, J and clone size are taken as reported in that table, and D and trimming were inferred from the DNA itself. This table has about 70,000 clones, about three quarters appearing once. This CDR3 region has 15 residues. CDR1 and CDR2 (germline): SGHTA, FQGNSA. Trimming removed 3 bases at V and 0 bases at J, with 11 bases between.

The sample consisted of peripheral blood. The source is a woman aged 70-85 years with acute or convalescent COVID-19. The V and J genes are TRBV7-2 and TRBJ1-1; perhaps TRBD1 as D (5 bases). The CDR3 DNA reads TGTGCCAGCAGCTTCCTCGACAGACTGAACACTGAAGCTTTCTTT. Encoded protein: CASSFLDRLNTEAFF. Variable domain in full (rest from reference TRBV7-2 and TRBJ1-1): GAGVSQSPSNKVTEKGKDVELRCDPISGHTALYWYRQSLGQGLEFLIYFQGNSAPDKSGLPSDRFSAERTGGSVSTLTIQRTQQEDSAVYLCASSFLDRLNTEAFFGQGTRLTVV.